Below, 13 T cell receptor beta chains from the same sample are listed, as sequenced in a study of STAT3 mutations in large granular lymphocyte leukemia. Only in-frame clones appear in the TCRdb table, and some are missing; sequencing was by immunoSEQ multiplex PCR. The sample includes roughly 13,000 clones, about 90% of them seen just once. Study-level findings and limits: Every T-cell large granular lymphocyte leukemia patient had at least one immunodominant TCR beta clonotype.

These receptors' antigens are unknown. The sequencing sample was made of PBMCs. The receptors derive from a human donor with T large granular lymphocyte leukemia. Some clones in this sample may be carry-over from other donors' samples.

The chain recombines TRBV5-8 with TRBJ1-4; D is uncertain. This CDR3 has 12 residues. CDR1 is SGHTS, CDR2 YDEGEE, per germline. Trimming took 1 base from V and 8 from J, leaving 6 bases between them. DNA of the CDR3: TGTGCCAGCAGCTTGCGGGGAGAAAAACTGTTTTTT. This gives the protein CASSLRGEKLFF.

The CDR3: CATLPRSGRGNEQFF. DNA of the CDR3: TGTGCCACTTTACCACGGAGCGGGAGAGGCAATGAGCAGTTCTTC. This sequence joins TRBV19 and TRBJ2-1; 8 positions match TRBD2. CDR3 length: 15 residues. Germline CDR1 and CDR2: LNHDA and SQIVND (reference sequence). The V and J ends lost 10 bases and 6 bases, in that order; junction bases with no gene match: 14.

This chain links TRBV7-8 with TRBJ2-7; D remains ambiguous. CDR3 length equals 14 residues. Deletions cut 4 bases from V and 0 bases from J, with 10 bases between. CDR1 is SGHVS and CDR2 is FQNEAQ in the germline V gene. The CDR3 protein is CASSSSESSYEQYV. The CDR3 DNA is TGTGCCAGCAGCTCAAGCGAGAGCTCCTACGAGCAGTACGTC.

The count of this clone is one. The V gene is TRBV5-4, the J gene TRBJ2-6; D is uncertain. Germline V gene sequence: CDR1 SGHNT, CDR2 YYREEE (reference sequence). This CDR3 comprises 15 residues. V was clipped by 2 bases and J by 0 bases, with 6 bases between them. The CDR3 here is CASSFRASGANVLTF. The CDR3 bases are TGTGCCAGCAGCTTTCGGGCCTCTGGGGCCAACGTCCTGACTTTC.

This clone came up once. The rearrangement links TRBV30 to TRBJ1-4; 9 positions agree with TRBD1. V gave up 3 bases and J gave up 7 bases; unmatched junction bases: 12. The CDR3 is 16 residues long. Germline V gene sequence: CDR1 GTSNPN, CDR2 SVGIG (reference sequence). CDR3 DNA: TGTGCCTGGAGGGGGACAGGGAAGGCCTGGAGTGAAAAACTGTTTTTT. Translation gives CAWRGTGKAWSEKLFF. Using reference TRBV30 and TRBJ1-4 for the parts outside the CDR3, the full variable domain is SQTIHQWPATLVQPVGSPLSLECTVEGTSNPNLYWYRQAAGRGLQLLFYSVGIGQISSEVPQNLSASRPQDRQFILSSKKLLLSDSGFYLCAWRGTGKAWSEKLFFGSGTQLSVL.

V gene TRBV30 combines with J gene TRBJ2-7, with a possible D match to TRBD2 (6 bases). Germline values: CDR1 GTSNPN, CDR2 SVGIG (reference sequence). The ends were cut back, 7 bases at V and 1 base at J, with 23 bases in the middle. There are 16 residues in the CDR3. This chain's CDR3 is CALNRDPAGGSYEQYF. CDR3 in DNA: TGTGCCTTAAACCGGGACCCCGCCGGGGGTTCCTACGAGCAGTACTTC.

CDR3 protein: CASSLRGHLNSPLHF. In DNA, the CDR3 is TGTGCCAGCAGCTTAAGGGGACACCTTAATTCACCCCTCCACTTT. The chain combines TRBV5-6 with TRBJ1-6, with TRBD1 as a possible D gene (6 bases). Germline CDR1 and CDR2: SGHDT and YYEEEE. The CDR3 has 15 residues. V was cut by 2 bases and J by 6 bases, with 12 bases left in between.

The rearrangement joins TRBV2 to TRBJ2-2; D remains unclear. The germline V gene has CDR1 SNHLY and CDR2 FYNNEI. Trimming removed 10 bases from V and 1 base from J, with 13 bases in between. The CDR3 length is 14 residues. The CDR3 sequence is CATRPDMNTGELFF. Written as DNA, the CDR3 is TGTGCCACCCGCCCGGATATGAACACCGGGGAGCTGTTTTTT.

V gene TRBV18 combines with J gene TRBJ2-1; D might be TRBD1 (5 bases). Trimming left V 1 base short and J 6 bases short, with 10 bases between. Germline V CDR1 and CDR2: KGHSH, LQKENI. The CDR3 consists of 14 residues. CDR3 sequence: CASSPRQKVNEQFF. CDR3 sequence (DNA): TGTGCCAGCTCACCACGACAGAAGGTCAATGAGCAGTTCTTC.

V and J are TRBV18 and TRBJ2-6; TRBD1 might be the D (5 bases). The CDR3 totals 17 residues. The germline CDR1 and CDR2 sequences are KGHSH and LQKENI. Deletions cut 2 bases from V and 0 bases from J, with 11 bases between. The CDR3 coding sequence is TGTGCCAGCTCACCAGTGGCAGGGAACTCTGGGGCCAACGTCCTGACTTTC. As protein: CASSPVAGNSGANVLTF.

The J gene is TRBJ1-5, the V gene TRBV29-1; D is unclear. This CDR3 has 13 amino acids. Trimming took 7 bases from V and 0 from J, leaving 10 bases between them. Germline CDR1 SQVTM, CDR2 ANQGSEA. DNA of the CDR3: TGCAGCGCTACAGATTCTAGCAATCAGCCCCAGCATTTT. Amino acid sequence: CSATDSSNQPQHF.

The gene calls are TRBV19 and TRBJ1-2, with D perhaps TRBD1 (6 bases). The CDR3 spans 14 residues. The V and J ends lost 8 bases and 1 base respectively, with 14 bases between them. The germline CDR1 and CDR2 sequences are LNHDA and SQIVND (reference sequence). The CDR3 is CASRGQIDNYGYTF. The CDR3 DNA is TGTGCCAGTCGTGGACAGATCGATAACTATGGCTACACCTTC.

A single count supports this clone. The gene calls are TRBV27 and TRBJ1-4, with 10 nucleotides matching TRBD1. The CDR3 is made up of 14 amino acids. CDR1 is MNHEY, CDR2 SMNVEV, per germline (reference sequence). The J segment lost 10 bases and the V segment lost 2 bases, leaving 4 bases of the junction unmatched. CDR3 sequence: CASSLKGDRGKLFF. DNA for the CDR3: TGTGCCAGCAGTTTAAAGGGGGACAGGGGAAAACTGTTTTTT.